These 11 T cell receptor beta chains were all obtained from the same sample, sequenced in a study of blood T cells in healthy people across ages. With a J-beta primer mix and a sample-barcoded 5' primer, a second PCR ran about 7 to 12 cycles. A single record per CDR3 protein comes from TCRdb applying MiXCR to the 5' RACE reads. The sample contains 760,000 or so distinct CDR3 sequences, more than 20% of which appear only once. This sample also belongs to another study, concerning T cells of mothers and their children.

The sample comprised blood. Every receptor here comes from a boy aged 5-17 years in good health.

This clonotype was seen at least ten times. The chain links TRBV20-1 to TRBJ2-6; D remains unclear. The CDR3 covers 13 residues. V dropped 2 bases and J dropped 0 bases, with 2 bases sitting between them. From germline, CDR1 is DFQATT and CDR2 SNEGSKA (reference sequence). The CDR3 spells CSARFSGANVLTF. CDR3 nucleotides: TGCAGTGCTAGATTCTCTGGGGCCAACGTCCTGACTTTC.

This clonotype has only a few counts. The rearrangement links TRBV7-2 to TRBJ2-1, with TRBD1 matching 8 bases. V was clipped by 1 base and J by 10 bases; unmatched bases: 3. The germline V gene encodes CDR1 SGHTA and CDR2 FQGNSA. This CDR3 is 13 amino acids long. The CDR3 coding sequence is TGTGCCAGCAGCTTAGTTTCAGGGGGCGAGCAGTTCTTC. Its translation is CASSLVSGGEQFF.

The chain is built from TRBV4-2 and TRBJ2-4; D is ambiguous. The CDR3 is 12 residues long. Per germline, CDR1 LGHNA and CDR2 YNFKEQ. V shed 0 bases and J shed 4 bases, with 1 base lying between them. The CDR3 DNA reads TGTGCCAGCAGCCAAGAGAAAAACATTCAGTACTTC. Translating it yields CASSQEKNIQYF.

This clonotype was seen more than once but under ten times. The genes are TRBV11-2 and TRBJ2-1, with 7 positions matching TRBD2. The end of the DNA is better explained by TRBJ2-5, so the J call may be wrong. The germline V gene encodes CDR1 SGHAT and CDR2 FQNNGV. The CDR3 sequence is 15 residues long. Here the CDR3 DNA reads TGTGCCAGCAGCGAGTGGGAGGGGTTACGAGAGACCCAGTACTTC. Translated: CASSEWEGLRETQYF.

This chain joins TRBV29-1 and TRBJ1-2; D is perhaps TRBD1 (5 bases). Per germline, CDR1 SQVTM and CDR2 ANQGSEA. Trimming removed 5 bases from V and 0 bases from J, with 13 bases in between. The CDR3 contains 14 residues. Here the CDR3 DNA reads TGCAGCGTTCCCCTCGACAGCCCTAACTATGGCTACACCTTC. This codes for CSVPLDSPNYGYTF. Full variable domain (rest looked up from reference TRBV29-1 and TRBJ1-2): SAVISQKPSRDICQRGTSLTIQCQVDSQVTMMFWYRQQPGQSLTLIATANQGSEATYESGFVIDKFPISRPNLTFSTLTVSNMSPEDSSIYLCSVPLDSPNYGYTFGSGTRLTVV.

This clonotype has only a few counts. The V and J genes are TRBV29-1 and TRBJ1-2; 7 bases align to TRBD1. V lost 6 bases and J lost 0; bases outside the gene matches: 7. CDR1 and CDR2 from the germline V gene are SQVTM and ANQGSEA. CDR3 size: 14 residues. CDR3: CSVRETGPNYGYTF. The CDR3 coding sequence is TGCAGCGTAAGAGAGACAGGGCCTAACTATGGCTACACCTTC.

This clonotype was seen only a few times. Germline is not matched at one junction end, which may reflect a read error. The chain couples TRBV29-1 to TRBJ2-1; the D gene could be TRBD1 or TRBD2 (7 bases each). The CDR3 spans 14 residues. Germline lookup yields CDR1 SQVTM and CDR2 ANQGSEA. In nucleotides, the CDR3 is TGCACCGTTCGATGGGGAGGGGGCCACAATGAGCAGTTCTTC. This translates into CTVRWGGGHNEQFF.

V is TRBV29-1 and J is TRBJ2-5; no firm D call. The CDR3 extends over 12 amino acids. Trimming left V 3 bases short and J 2 bases short, with 7 bases between. The germline CDR1 and CDR2 sequences are SQVTM and ANQGSEA. The CDR3 sequence: CSVDAGQETQYF. Written as DNA, the CDR3 is TGCAGCGTTGATGCAGGACAAGAGACCCAGTACTTC.

The V call is TRBV7-9, the J call TRBJ2-2, with D unclear. Trimming shortened V by 1 base and J by 1 base, and 7 bases separated the two germline ends. Germline-derived CDR1 and CDR2 are SEHNR and FQNEAQ (reference sequence). The CDR3 extends over 15 amino acids. CDR3 sequence (DNA): TGTGCCAGCAGCTTAGGCCCCCAGAACACCGGGGAGCTGTTTTTT. Residues: CASSLGPQNTGELFF.

This clonotype occurred a few times. This chain joins TRBV11-2 and TRBJ1-6, with 7 bases aligning to TRBD1. CDR1 and CDR2 (germline): SGHAT, FQNNGV. Trimming at V came to 3 bases and at J to 9 bases, leaving 5 bases not matched to a gene. The CDR3 loop spans 14 amino acids. The CDR3 region has the DNA TGTGCCAGCAGCTTCGACAGGGTTAGTTCACCCCTCCACTTT. The encoded protein is CASSFDRVSSPLHF.

This clonotype was seen repeatedly, ten times or more. The chain employs TRBV12-3 or TRBV12-4 and TRBJ2-2; no clear D gene. There are 11 residues in the CDR3. With 6 bases removed from V and 6 bases from J, the gap between germline ends came to 5 bases. CDR3 bases: TGTGCCAGCAGCTTTTCCGGGGAGCTGTTTTTT. Protein product: CASSFSGELFF.